The 17 T cell receptor beta chains given below trace back to one sample, sequenced in a study of shared T cell receptors in the human thymus. Some clones are missing from TCRdb's copy, which holds only in-frame ones; the method was immunoSEQ multiplex PCR. The profile shows fewer than 700,000 clones, roughly 90% of them singletons. The same data also went into a second study, on human thymus T cells.

Sequencing used thymocytes. These receptors all come from a boy in the first two years of life with a congenital heart defect.

The V call is TRBV7-2, the J call TRBJ2-7; 7 positions match TRBD2. The CDR3 consists of 19 residues. Losses at the gene ends were 5 bases for V and 6 bases for J; bases not matched to a gene: 25. The germline V gene encodes CDR1 SGHTA and CDR2 FQGNSA. CDR3 nucleotide sequence: TGTGCCAGCAGCCCGTTAATGAGGGAGGGTGAATCCTGTACGGGCGAGCAGTACTTC. It translates to CASSPLMREGESCTGEQYF.

The genes are TRBV11-2 and TRBJ2-2, with 9 positions matching TRBD2. Germline assignment: CDR1 SGHAT and CDR2 FQNNGV. The CDR3 has 19 residues. V shed 0 bases, J shed 5 bases, and the junction held 13 bases outside the gene matches. The CDR3 region has the DNA TGTGCCAGCAGCTTAGATCCCCCAGGAGCGGGAGGAAGGACCGGGGAGCTGTTTTTT. Translated, it gives CASSLDPPGAGGRTGELFF.

This clone was seen a handful of times. V usage is TRBV28 and J usage is TRBJ2-7; tentative D call: TRBD1 (6 bases). The length of the CDR3 is 14 residues. The V end was cut by 3 bases, the J end by 2 bases, with 11 bases between. Germline V CDR1 and CDR2: MDHEN, SYDVKM. This CDR3 reads CASSFRTATYEQYF. The CDR3 nucleotides are TGTGCCAGCAGTTTTCGGACAGCGACCTACGAGCAGTACTTC.

The genes are TRBV4-2 and TRBJ2-6; the D is unclear. The CDR3 is 17 residues long. Germline values: CDR1 LGHNA, CDR2 YNFKEQ. Trimming left V 0 bases short and J 2 bases short, with 11 bases between. The CDR3 DNA sequence: TGTGCCAGCAGCCAAGATGTGGGCCAACCTGGGGCCAACGTCCTGACTTTC. Protein sequence: CASSQDVGQPGANVLTF.

The chain links TRBV6-5 to TRBJ2-7; the match to TRBD1 covers 7 bases. Germline trimming cut 5 bases from V and 6 bases from J; bases unmatched to any gene: 1. The CDR3 loop spans 11 amino acids. CDR1 is MNHEY and CDR2 is SVGAGI in the germline V gene. The CDR3 sequence: CASSDRAEQYF. CDR3 in DNA: TGTGCCAGCAGTGACAGGGCCGAGCAGTACTTC.

The genes are TRBV7-2 and TRBJ1-2; 7 bases fit TRBD1. Germline CDR1 is SGHTA and CDR2 is FQGNSA. V dropped 7 bases and J dropped 1; count of bases not matched to a gene: 12. The CDR3 totals 16 residues. Here the CDR3 reads CASKRQGGTINYGYTF. The DNA for the CDR3 is TGTGCCAGCAAGCGACAGGGCGGGACAATTAACTATGGCTACACCTTC.

As to this clone: Distinct nucleotide sequences in the sample also encode this CDR3. The DNA for the CDR3 is TGCAGTGCCGGAGGGGAGACCCAGTACTTC. It translates to CSAGGETQYF. The genes are TRBV20-1 and TRBJ2-5, with a tentative D call TRBD2 (6 bases). The germline V and J ends were trimmed by 6 bases and 5 bases, with 7 bases remaining between them. Germline V gene lookup returns CDR1 DFQATT and CDR2 SNEGSKA (reference sequence). The CDR3 has 10 amino acids.

This chain uses TRBV27 with TRBJ2-3; possibly TRBD1 for D (5 bases). The CDR3 is made up of 14 amino acids. The V end was cut by 3 bases, the J end by 5 bases, with 12 bases between. CDR1 and CDR2 from the germline V gene are MNHEY and SMNVEV (reference sequence). The DNA for the CDR3 is TGTGCCAGCAGTTTGTTGGGGCCCAGAGATACGCAGTATTTT. It translates to CASSLLGPRDTQYF.

The V gene is TRBV29-1, the J gene TRBJ2-3, with D possibly matching TRBD1 (6 bases). The V end lost 5 bases, the J end lost 0 bases, and 12 bases lay between the germline ends. The CDR3 length is 14 residues. Germline V gene data show CDR1 as SQVTM and CDR2 as ANQGSEA. CDR3 in amino acids: CSVYRDTSTDTQYF. CDR3 nucleotides: TGCAGCGTTTATAGGGACACCAGCACAGATACGCAGTATTTT.

V gene TRBV7-2 combines with J gene TRBJ2-1, with D perhaps TRBD1 (6 bases). The CDR3 totals 15 residues. Germline V gene sequence: CDR1 SGHTA, CDR2 FQGNSA. V lost 4 bases and J 7 bases, leaving 17 bases between the germline ends. CDR3 sequence: CASSSGHFNANEQFF. CDR3 coding DNA: TGTGCCAGCAGCTCGGGACATTTTAATGCAAATGAGCAGTTCTTC.

This clone was detected only a few times. The rearrangement links TRBV19 to TRBJ2-1, with 12 positions matching TRBD2. J lost 4 bases, V lost 6 bases, and 4 bases had no gene match. Germline CDR1 and CDR2: LNHDA and SQIVND (reference sequence). The CDR3 is 15 residues long. The CDR3 loop reads CASSEGLAGYNEQFF. CDR3 coding DNA: TGTGCCAGTAGCGAGGGACTAGCGGGTTACAATGAGCAGTTCTTC.

The chain recombines TRBV28 with TRBJ1-2; weak D call: TRBD1 (6 bases). The ends were cut back, 4 bases at V and 4 bases at J, with 25 bases in the middle. This CDR3 has 18 amino acids. Germline CDR1 is MDHEN and CDR2 is SYDVKM. The CDR3 DNA reads TGTGCCAGCAGTTCCCGTTTCGAGACCCTCGGGGGGGCCTATGGCTACACCTTC. Encoded protein: CASSSRFETLGGAYGYTF.

This chain joins TRBV4-1 and TRBJ1-1; D call uncertain. This CDR3 spans 16 amino acids. CDR1 MGHRA and CDR2 YSYEKL come from the germline V gene. V was trimmed by 0 bases and J by 3 bases, leaving 14 bases between them. The CDR3 loop reads CASSQDLAPLDTEAFF. The CDR3 DNA is TGCGCCAGCAGCCAAGACTTGGCCCCACTAGACACTGAAGCTTTCTTT.

V is TRBV18 and J is TRBJ2-7; 11 bases are shared with TRBD2. Germline CDR1 reads KGHSH; CDR2 reads LQKENI. The CDR3 has 16 residues. V lost 3 bases, J lost 4 bases, and 8 bases stayed unmatched. CDR3 bases: TGTGCCAGCTCACCGACACCGGGACTAGCGGTATACGAGCAGTACTTC. Translation gives CASSPTPGLAVYEQYF.

This sequence joins TRBV29-1 and TRBJ2-3, with D possibly being TRBD1 (5 bases). The V and J ends lost 7 bases and 4 bases respectively, with 15 bases between them. CDR1 is SQVTM, CDR2 ANQGSEA, per germline. This CDR3 has 13 residues. CDR3 sequence reads: CSGLTTGPDTQYF. Written as DNA, the CDR3 is TGCAGCGGACTCACAACAGGTCCAGATACGCAGTATTTT.

This clone was picked up a small number of times. CDR3 region: CASSLDRLAGEREQYF. The CDR3, as DNA: TGTGCCAGCAGCCTCGACCGACTAGCGGGAGAACGCGAGCAGTACTTC. The rearrangement uses TRBV7-9 and TRBJ2-7, with 12 bases matching TRBD2. The germline CDR1 and CDR2 sequences are SEHNR and FQNEAQ (reference sequence). There are 16 residues in the CDR3. Germline trimming cut 5 bases from V and 6 bases from J; bases unmatched to any gene: 11.

This chain links TRBV5-1 with TRBJ2-7; no clear D. This CDR3 comprises 17 residues. The V gene lost 4 bases and the J gene lost 0 bases, with 20 bases spanning the gap. The germline V gene has CDR1 SGHRS and CDR2 YFSETQ. CDR3 sequence: CASSPPRLAFSSYEQYF. CDR3 nucleotides: TGCGCCAGCAGCCCTCCCCGACTGGCGTTCAGCTCCTACGAGCAGTACTTC.